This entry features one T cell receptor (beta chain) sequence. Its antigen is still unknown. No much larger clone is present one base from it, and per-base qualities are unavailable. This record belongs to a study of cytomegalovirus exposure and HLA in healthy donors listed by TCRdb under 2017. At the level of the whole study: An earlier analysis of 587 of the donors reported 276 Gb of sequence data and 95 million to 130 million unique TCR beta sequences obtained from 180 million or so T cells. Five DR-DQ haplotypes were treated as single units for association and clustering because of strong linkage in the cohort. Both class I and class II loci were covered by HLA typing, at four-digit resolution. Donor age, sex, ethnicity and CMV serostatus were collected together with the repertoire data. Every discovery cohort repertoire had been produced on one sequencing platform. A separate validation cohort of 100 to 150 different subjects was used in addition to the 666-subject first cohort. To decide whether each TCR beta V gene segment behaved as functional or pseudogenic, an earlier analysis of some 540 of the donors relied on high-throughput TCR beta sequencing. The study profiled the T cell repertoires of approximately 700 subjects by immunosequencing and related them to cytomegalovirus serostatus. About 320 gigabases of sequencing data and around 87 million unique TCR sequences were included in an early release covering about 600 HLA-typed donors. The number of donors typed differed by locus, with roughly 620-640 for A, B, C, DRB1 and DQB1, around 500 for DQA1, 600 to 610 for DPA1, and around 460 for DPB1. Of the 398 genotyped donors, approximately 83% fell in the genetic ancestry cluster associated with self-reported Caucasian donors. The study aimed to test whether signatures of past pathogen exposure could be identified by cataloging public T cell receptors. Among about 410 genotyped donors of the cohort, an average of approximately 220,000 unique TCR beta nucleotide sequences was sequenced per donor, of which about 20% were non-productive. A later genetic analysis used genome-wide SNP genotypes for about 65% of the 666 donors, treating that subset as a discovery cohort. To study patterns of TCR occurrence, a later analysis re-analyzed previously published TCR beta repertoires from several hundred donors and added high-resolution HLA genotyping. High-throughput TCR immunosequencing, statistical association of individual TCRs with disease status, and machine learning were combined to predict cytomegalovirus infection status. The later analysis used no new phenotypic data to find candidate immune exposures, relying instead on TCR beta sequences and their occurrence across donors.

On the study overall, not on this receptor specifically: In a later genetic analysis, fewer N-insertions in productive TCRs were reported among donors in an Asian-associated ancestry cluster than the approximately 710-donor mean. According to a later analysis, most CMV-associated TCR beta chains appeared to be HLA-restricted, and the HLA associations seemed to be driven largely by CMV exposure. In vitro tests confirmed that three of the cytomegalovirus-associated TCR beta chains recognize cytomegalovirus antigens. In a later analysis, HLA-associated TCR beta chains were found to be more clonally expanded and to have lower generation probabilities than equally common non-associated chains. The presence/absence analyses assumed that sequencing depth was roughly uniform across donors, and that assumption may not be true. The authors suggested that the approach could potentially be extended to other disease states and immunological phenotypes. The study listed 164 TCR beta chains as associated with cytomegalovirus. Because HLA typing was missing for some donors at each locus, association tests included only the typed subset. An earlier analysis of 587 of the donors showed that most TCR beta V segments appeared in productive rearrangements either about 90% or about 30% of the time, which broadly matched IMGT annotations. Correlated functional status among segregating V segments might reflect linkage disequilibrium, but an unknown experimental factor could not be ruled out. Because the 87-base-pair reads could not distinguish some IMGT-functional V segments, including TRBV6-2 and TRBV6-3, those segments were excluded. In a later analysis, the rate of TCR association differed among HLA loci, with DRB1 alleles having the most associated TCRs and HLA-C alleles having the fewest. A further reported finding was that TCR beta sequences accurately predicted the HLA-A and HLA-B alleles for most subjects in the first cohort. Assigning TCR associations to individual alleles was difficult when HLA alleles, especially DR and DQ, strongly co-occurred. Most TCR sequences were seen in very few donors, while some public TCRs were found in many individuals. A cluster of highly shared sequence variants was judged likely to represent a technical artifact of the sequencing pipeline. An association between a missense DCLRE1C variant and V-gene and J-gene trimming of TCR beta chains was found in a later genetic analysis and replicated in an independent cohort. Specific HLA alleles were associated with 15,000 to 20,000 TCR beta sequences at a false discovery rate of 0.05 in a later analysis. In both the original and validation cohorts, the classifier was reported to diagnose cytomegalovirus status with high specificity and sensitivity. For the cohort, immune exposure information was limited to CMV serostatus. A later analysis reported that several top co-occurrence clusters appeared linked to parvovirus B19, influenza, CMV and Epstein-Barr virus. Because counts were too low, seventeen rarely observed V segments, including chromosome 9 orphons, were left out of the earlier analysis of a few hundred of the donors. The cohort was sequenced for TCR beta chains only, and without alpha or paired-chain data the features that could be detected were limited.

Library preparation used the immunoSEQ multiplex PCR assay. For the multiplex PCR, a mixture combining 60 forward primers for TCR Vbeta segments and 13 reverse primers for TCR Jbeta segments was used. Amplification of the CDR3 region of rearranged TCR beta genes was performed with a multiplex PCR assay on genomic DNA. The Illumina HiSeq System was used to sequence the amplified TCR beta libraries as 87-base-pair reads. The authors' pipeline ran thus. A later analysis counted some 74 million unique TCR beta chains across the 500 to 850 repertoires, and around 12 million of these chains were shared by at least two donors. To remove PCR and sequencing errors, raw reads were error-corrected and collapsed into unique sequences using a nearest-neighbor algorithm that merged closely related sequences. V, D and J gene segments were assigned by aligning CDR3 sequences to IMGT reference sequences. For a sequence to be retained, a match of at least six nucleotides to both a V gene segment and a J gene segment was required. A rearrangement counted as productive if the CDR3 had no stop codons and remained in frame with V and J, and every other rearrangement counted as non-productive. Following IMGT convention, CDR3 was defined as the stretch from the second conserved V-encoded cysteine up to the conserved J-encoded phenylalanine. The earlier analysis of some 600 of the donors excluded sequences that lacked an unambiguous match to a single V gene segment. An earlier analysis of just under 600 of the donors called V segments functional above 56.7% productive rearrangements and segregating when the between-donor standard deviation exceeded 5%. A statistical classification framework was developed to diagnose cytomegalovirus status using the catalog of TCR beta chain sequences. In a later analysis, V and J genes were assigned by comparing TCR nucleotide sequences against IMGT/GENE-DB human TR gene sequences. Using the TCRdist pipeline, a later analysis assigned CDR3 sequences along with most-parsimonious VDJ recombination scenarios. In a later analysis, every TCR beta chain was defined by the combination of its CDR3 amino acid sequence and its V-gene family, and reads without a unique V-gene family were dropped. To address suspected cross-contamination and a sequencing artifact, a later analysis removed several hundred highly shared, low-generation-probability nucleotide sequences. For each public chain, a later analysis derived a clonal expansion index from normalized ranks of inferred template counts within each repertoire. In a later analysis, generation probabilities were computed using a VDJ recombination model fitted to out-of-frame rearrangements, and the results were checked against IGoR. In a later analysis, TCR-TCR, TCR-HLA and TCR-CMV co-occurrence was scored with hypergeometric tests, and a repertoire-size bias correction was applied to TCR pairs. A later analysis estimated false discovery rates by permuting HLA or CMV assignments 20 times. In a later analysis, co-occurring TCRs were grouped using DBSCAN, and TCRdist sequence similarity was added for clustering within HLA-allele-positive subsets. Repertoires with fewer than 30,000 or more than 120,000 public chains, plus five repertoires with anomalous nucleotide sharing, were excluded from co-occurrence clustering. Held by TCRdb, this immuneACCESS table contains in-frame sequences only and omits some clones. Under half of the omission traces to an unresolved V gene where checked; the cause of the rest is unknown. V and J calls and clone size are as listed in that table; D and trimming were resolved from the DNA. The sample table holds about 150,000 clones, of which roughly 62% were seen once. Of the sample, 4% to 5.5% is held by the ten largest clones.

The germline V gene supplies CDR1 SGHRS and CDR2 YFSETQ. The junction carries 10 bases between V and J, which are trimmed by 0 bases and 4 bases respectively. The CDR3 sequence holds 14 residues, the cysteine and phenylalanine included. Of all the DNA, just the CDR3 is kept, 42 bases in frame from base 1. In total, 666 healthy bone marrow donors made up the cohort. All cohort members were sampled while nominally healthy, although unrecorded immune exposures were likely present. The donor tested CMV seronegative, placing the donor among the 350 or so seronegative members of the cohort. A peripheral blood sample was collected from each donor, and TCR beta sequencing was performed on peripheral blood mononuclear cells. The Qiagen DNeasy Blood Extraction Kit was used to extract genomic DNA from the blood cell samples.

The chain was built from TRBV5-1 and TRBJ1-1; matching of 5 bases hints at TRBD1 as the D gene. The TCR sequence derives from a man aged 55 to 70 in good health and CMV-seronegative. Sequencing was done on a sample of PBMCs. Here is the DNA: TGCGCCAGCAGCTTGGGCGGGGGGGGCACTGAAGCTTTCTTT. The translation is CASSLGGGGTEAFF.